The 18 T cell receptor beta chains below all came from one sample that was sequenced in a study of post-analysis software for immune sequencing data. Study findings and constraints: When patients were compared with controls, roughly five TRBV segments were more frequent, TRBV5-6, TRBV5-1 and TRBV20-1 among them.

The authors incorporated unique molecular identifiers into the TCR beta cDNA libraries. Each CDR3 protein is one row after TCRdb ran MiXCR on the PCR reads. This sample yields about 500,000 distinct CDR3 sequences, of which roughly 45% are seen a single time; roughly an eighth belongs to the top ten. These TCRs are of unknown antigen specificity. Input material: blood. The receptors shown here come from a girl aged 10 to 17 with multiple sclerosis.

This clonotype was detected a few times. The rearrangement links TRBV9 to TRBJ2-1; D is perhaps TRBD1 (5 bases). The CDR3 is made up of 15 amino acids. CDR1 SGDLS and CDR2 YYNGEE come from the germline V gene. Between the trimmed V and J ends, which lost 4 bases and 10 bases, there was a span of 21 bases. CDR3 region: CASSPPGGSDREQFF. CDR3 bases: TGTGCCAGCAGCCCTCCCGGCGGCTCCGACAGAGAGCAGTTCTTC.

This clonotype was observed a few times. CDR3 bases: TGCGCCAGCAGCCAAGAGTCCGATCGGAAGTTCTTC. Encoded protein: CASSQESDRKFF. The V gene is TRBV4-1, the J gene TRBJ2-1; D is undetermined. Germline values: CDR1 MGHRA, CDR2 YSYEKL. The germline V and J ends were trimmed by 0 bases and 14 bases, with 11 bases remaining between them. The CDR3 is made up of 12 amino acids.

The chain employs TRBV7-6 and TRBJ2-6, with 8 bases that match TRBD1. V lost 3 bases, J lost 2 bases, and 6 bases stayed unmatched. The CDR3 runs 17 residues. Per the germline V gene, CDR1 is SGHVS and CDR2 is FNYEAQ. In DNA form, the CDR3 reads TGTGCCAGCAGCTTCAGGGGGCCAGTACCTGGGGCCAACGTCCTGACTTTC. Translating gives CASSFRGPVPGANVLTF. The whole variable domain, remainder taken from reference TRBV7-6 and TRBJ2-6, is GAGVSQSPRYKVTKRGQDVALRCDPISGHVSLYWYRQALGQGPEFLTYFNYEAQQDKSGLPNDRFSAERPEGSISTLTIQRTEQRDSAMYRCASSFRGPVPGANVLTFGAGSRLTVL.

The sample holds many counts of this clonotype. The chain uses TRBV7-6 and TRBJ2-1, with a possible D match to TRBD1 (6 bases). The ends were cut back, 6 bases at V and 4 bases at J, with 10 bases in the middle. Germline V gene sequence: CDR1 SGHVS, CDR2 FNYEAQ. The CDR3 contains 13 residues. CDR3 in amino acids: CASSLGAYNEQFF. CDR3 DNA sequence: TGTGCCAGCAGTTTGGGGGCTTACAATGAGCAGTTCTTC.

V usage is TRBV5-1 and J usage is TRBJ2-7; 10 bases agree with TRBD2. With 0 bases clipped from V and 6 bases from J, the junction kept 6 bases outside the gene matches. Germline V lookup: CDR1 SGHRS, CDR2 YFSETQ. The CDR3 has 15 residues. CDR3 sequence: CASSLDSGRPREQYF. CDR3 nucleotides: TGCGCCAGCAGCTTGGATAGCGGGAGGCCTCGCGAGCAGTACTTC.

The chain has TRBV4-1 and TRBJ2-1; D remains ambiguous. This CDR3 region has 13 residues. Germline CDR1 and CDR2: MGHRA and YSYEKL. Trimming stripped 0 bases from V and 8 bases from J, with 8 bases between. Here the CDR3 reads CASSQEGRDEQFF. The CDR3 nucleotides read TGCGCCAGCAGCCAAGAGGGCCGGGATGAGCAGTTCTTC.

This clonotype was observed a handful of times. The chain recombines TRBV4-3 with TRBJ2-1; 7 bases are a match to TRBD1. Germline V gene data show CDR1 as LGHNA and CDR2 as YSLEER. The junction had 9 bases not matched to a gene; V was cut back by 4 bases and J by 3 bases. This CDR3 is 16 amino acids long. CDR3 residues: CASSRPRRGFYNEQFF. The DNA of the CDR3 is TGCGCCAGCAGCCGTCCCCGCAGGGGGTTCTACAATGAGCAGTTCTTC.

For this clonotype: One end of the junction does not line up with germline, which may come from a read error. The V call is TRBV13, the J call TRBJ1-5; 7 positions match TRBD1. Germline-derived CDR1 and CDR2 are PRHDT and FYEKMQ (reference sequence). The CDR3 sequence is 15 residues long. CDR3 in DNA: TGTGTCAGCAGCACCGACAGGGTGTGCAATCAGCCCCAGCATTTT. This sequence encodes CVSSTDRVCNQPQHF.

In this sample, this clonotype turned up a few times. The chain couples TRBV6-2 or TRBV6-3 to TRBJ2-3; D may be TRBD2 (6 bases). The CDR3 loop spans 16 amino acids. The germline V gene encodes CDR1 MNHEY and CDR2 SVGEGT. Trimming pared 2 bases from V and 0 bases from J, leaving 12 bases between. The CDR3 DNA reads as TGTGCCAGCAGTTACCCAAGCGGGCCTAGCACAGATACGCAGTATTTT. This gives the protein CASSYPSGPSTDTQYF.

This clonotype was found a few times. This chain uses TRBV15 with TRBJ1-4; D remains ambiguous. This CDR3 has 14 amino acids. CDR1 and CDR2 from the germline V gene are LNHNV and YYDKDF (reference sequence). Trimming pared 1 base from V and 0 bases from J, leaving 3 bases between. The CDR3 DNA is TGTGCCACCAGCAGAGCTGCAACTAATGAAAAACTGTTTTTT. Encoded protein: CATSRAATNEKLFF.

The V and J genes are TRBV12-3 or TRBV12-4 and TRBJ2-1; 8 bases map to TRBD2. The J segment lost 8 bases and the V segment lost 6 bases, leaving 6 bases of the junction unmatched. The length of the CDR3 is 13 residues. For the CDR3, the DNA is TGTGCCAGCAGCGGGAGGGCCAACGATGAGCAGTTCTTC. This translates into CASSGRANDEQFF.

This chain joins TRBV6-4 and TRBJ2-1; 10 bases match TRBD1. Per germline, CDR1 MRHNA and CDR2 SNTAGT. This CDR3 has 16 amino acids. The J segment lost 6 bases and the V segment lost 2 bases, leaving 7 bases of the junction unmatched. Written as DNA, the CDR3 is TGTGCCAGCAGTGACACAGGACAGGGGGGCGTCAATGAGCAGTTCTTC. It translates to CASSDTGQGGVNEQFF.

The V call is TRBV20-1, the J call TRBJ2-7, with D perhaps matching TRBD2 (5 bases). In germline, CDR1 is DFQATT, CDR2 SNEGSKA (reference sequence). This CDR3 spans 14 amino acids. V lost 3 bases to trimming and J lost 0 bases, with 12 bases between them. The CDR3 DNA sequence: TGCAGTGCTAGTCTACTAGGCATCTCCTACGAGCAGTACTTC. Translating it yields CSASLLGISYEQYF.

This clonotype was seen once. The J gene is TRBJ2-1, the V gene TRBV20-1; D possibly matches TRBD1 or TRBD2 (5 bases each). V shed 1 base and J shed 2 bases, with 9 bases lying between them. CDR1 DFQATT and CDR2 SNEGSKA come from the germline V gene (reference sequence). This CDR3 has 14 amino acids. The CDR3 spells CSARAGQTYNEQFF. CDR3 coding DNA: TGCAGTGCTAGAGCGGGGCAAACCTACAATGAGCAGTTCTTC.

The rearrangement joins TRBV7-9 to TRBJ2-1; 9 bases agree with TRBD2. V shed 5 bases and J 5 bases; nucleotides not matched to a gene: 10. Germline CDR1 SEHNR, CDR2 FQNEAQ (reference sequence). There are 16 residues in the CDR3. The CDR3 DNA sequence: TGTGCCAGCAGCCCCAGGAGCGGGAGGCTTAACAATGAGCAGTTCTTC. Translation: CASSPRSGRLNNEQFF.

This clonotype was counted only a few times. The V call is TRBV7-9, the J call TRBJ2-3, with 9 bases fitting TRBD2. V was clipped by 0 bases and J by 2 bases; unmatched bases: 3. CDR1 is SEHNR and CDR2 is FQNEAQ in the germline V gene (reference sequence). This CDR3 has 16 residues. CDR3 protein: CASSLAASGDTDTQYF. CDR3 sequence (DNA): TGTGCCAGCAGCTTAGCGGCTAGCGGGGACACAGATACGCAGTATTTT.

This clonotype was detected only a few times. J is TRBJ2-1 and V is TRBV7-9; 14 bases are shared with TRBD2. Germline V lookup: CDR1 SEHNR, CDR2 FQNEAQ (reference sequence). CDR3 length: 17 amino acids. V lost 4 bases and J lost 6; bases outside the gene matches: 8. CDR3 in amino acids: CASSSTTSGRAPNEQFF. The CDR3, as DNA: TGTGCCAGCAGCTCGACGACTAGCGGGAGGGCACCCAATGAGCAGTTCTTC. Looking up the rest from reference TRBV7-9 and TRBJ2-1 gives the full variable domain: DTGVSQNPRHKITKRGQNVTFRCDPISEHNRLYWYRQTLGQGPEFLTYFQNEAQLEKSRLLSDRFSAERPKGSFSTLEIQRTEQGDSAMYLCASSSTTSGRAPNEQFFGPGTRLTVL.

The rearrangement uses TRBV7-3 and TRBJ2-3; a weak D match, TRBD2 (6 bases). CDR3 size: 14 residues. The V end lost 5 bases, the J end lost 1 base, and 10 bases lay between the germline ends. CDR1 SGHTA and CDR2 FQGTGA come from the germline V gene. This CDR3 is CASSPGVGTDTQYF. The DNA of the CDR3 is TGTGCCAGCAGCCCGGGGGTTGGCACAGATACGCAGTATTTT.